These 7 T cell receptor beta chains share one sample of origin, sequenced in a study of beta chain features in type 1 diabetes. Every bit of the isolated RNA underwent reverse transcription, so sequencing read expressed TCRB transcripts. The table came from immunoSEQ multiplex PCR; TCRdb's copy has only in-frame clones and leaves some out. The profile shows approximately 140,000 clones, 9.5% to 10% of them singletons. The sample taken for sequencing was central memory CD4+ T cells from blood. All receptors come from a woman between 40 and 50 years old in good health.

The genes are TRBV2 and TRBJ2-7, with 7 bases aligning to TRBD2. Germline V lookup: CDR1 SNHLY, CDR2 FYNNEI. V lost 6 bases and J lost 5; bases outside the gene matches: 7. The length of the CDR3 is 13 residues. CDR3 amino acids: CASSLAVPHEQYF. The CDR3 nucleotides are TGTGCCAGCAGCCTAGCGGTTCCCCACGAGCAGTACTTC.

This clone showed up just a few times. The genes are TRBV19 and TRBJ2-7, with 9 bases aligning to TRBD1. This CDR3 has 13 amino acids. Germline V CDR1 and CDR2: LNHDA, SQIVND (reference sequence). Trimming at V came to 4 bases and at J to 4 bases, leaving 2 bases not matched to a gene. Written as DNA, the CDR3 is TGTGCCAGTAGTAGCGGACAGGGGTACGAGCAGTACTTC. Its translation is CASSSGQGYEQYF.

This CDR3 reads CSVTGGNYEQYF. The CDR3 bases are TGCAGCGTGACAGGGGGGAACTACGAGCAGTACTTC. The chain is built from TRBV29-1 and TRBJ2-7; 9 bases are shared with TRBD1. V shed 6 bases, J shed 3 bases, and the junction held 3 bases outside the gene matches. Germline CDR1 is SQVTM and CDR2 is ANQGSEA. This CDR3 region has 12 residues.

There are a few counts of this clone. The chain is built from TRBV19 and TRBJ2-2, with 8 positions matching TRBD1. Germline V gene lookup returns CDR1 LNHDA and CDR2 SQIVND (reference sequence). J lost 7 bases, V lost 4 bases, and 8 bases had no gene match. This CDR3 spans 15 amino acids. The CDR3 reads CASSTWTGRIGELFF. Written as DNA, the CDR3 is TGTGCCAGTAGTACCTGGACAGGGAGAATCGGGGAGCTGTTTTTT.

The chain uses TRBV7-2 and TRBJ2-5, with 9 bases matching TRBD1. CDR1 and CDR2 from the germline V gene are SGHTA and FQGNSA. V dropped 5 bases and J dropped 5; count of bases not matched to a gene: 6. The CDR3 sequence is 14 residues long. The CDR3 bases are TGTGCCAGCAGCCCTACAGGGGGCGCGGAGACCCAGTACTTC. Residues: CASSPTGGAETQYF.

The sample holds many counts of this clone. In DNA form, the CDR3 reads TGTGCCAGCAGCGGCTCCGGGATCGGACAGGAGACCCAGTACTTC. Residues: CASSGSGIGQETQYF. V is TRBV11-2 and J is TRBJ2-5, with a weak D call TRBD1 (6 bases). Germline-derived CDR1 and CDR2 are SGHAT and FQNNGV. Trimming pared 5 bases from V and 5 bases from J, leaving 18 bases between. CDR3 length: 15 amino acids.

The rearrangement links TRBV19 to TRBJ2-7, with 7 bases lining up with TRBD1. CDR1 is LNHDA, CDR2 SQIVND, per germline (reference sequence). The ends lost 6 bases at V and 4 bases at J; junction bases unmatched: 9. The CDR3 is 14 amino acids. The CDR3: CASRTPDRLYEQYF. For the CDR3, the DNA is TGTGCCAGTAGAACCCCGGACAGGTTGTACGAGCAGTACTTC.